These 16 T cell receptor beta chains share one sample of origin, sequenced in a study of somatic mutations in cytotoxic T cells in rheumatoid arthritis. Sequencing used immunoSEQ multiplex PCR; TCRdb keeps in-frame clones, though not all of them. Of around 15,000 clones listed, about 80% were seen once; the top ten hold 29%. Sequences were obtained from CD8+ T cells sorted from blood. These TCRs come from an adult with rheumatoid arthritis.

J is TRBJ2-1 and V is TRBV5-1, with TRBD2 identical over 11 bases. The junction had 10 bases not matched to a gene; V was cut back by 4 bases and J by 10 bases. The CDR3 covers 15 residues. CDR1 is SGHRS, CDR2 YFSETQ, per germline. The CDR3 loop reads CASSTTSGSLYEQFF. The DNA for the CDR3 is TGCGCCAGCAGCACCACTAGCGGGAGTCTGTACGAGCAGTTCTTC.

This clone has just one count. The chain carries TRBV6-1 and TRBJ2-1; 16 bases line up with TRBD2. There are 16 residues in the CDR3. The J segment lost 5 bases and the V segment lost 4 bases, leaving 2 bases of the junction unmatched. CDR1 and CDR2 from the germline V gene are MNHNS and SASEGT. The CDR3 loop is CASSGGLAGGDNEQFF. The CDR3 DNA follows: TGTGCCAGCAGTGGGGGACTAGCGGGAGGGGACAATGAGCAGTTCTTC.

The V call is TRBV5-1, the J call TRBJ2-2; D is unclear. Looked up from germline, CDR1 is SGHRS and CDR2 is YFSETQ. V gave up 3 bases and J gave up 5 bases, with 14 bases separating them. The CDR3 totals 15 residues. This CDR3 reads CASSSSMAATGELFF. The CDR3 DNA sequence: TGCGCCAGCAGCTCCTCGATGGCGGCTACCGGGGAGCTGTTTTTT.

This chain links TRBV5-6 with TRBJ2-7; D uncertain. Germline lookup yields CDR1 SGHDT and CDR2 YYEEEE. V shed 1 base and J shed 4 bases, with 6 bases lying between them. This CDR3 contains 12 residues. CDR3 sequence: CASSLLSYEQYF. In nucleotides, the CDR3 is TGTGCCAGCAGCTTGCTCAGTTACGAGCAGTACTTC.

This clone was recorded only once. V is TRBV11-2 and J is TRBJ1-1, with D tentatively TRBD1 (5 bases). The germline V and J ends were trimmed by 8 bases and 1 base, with 17 bases remaining between them. This CDR3 spans 15 amino acids. CDR1 is SGHAT and CDR2 is FQNNGV in the germline V gene. In DNA form, the CDR3 reads TGTGCCAGCGGTCCAGGACGGGGGGAGAACACTGAAGCTTTCTTT. Translation gives CASGPGRGENTEAFF.

The V gene is TRBV5-6, the J gene TRBJ2-2, with D perhaps TRBD2 (5 bases). The CDR3 is 13 residues long. V lost 0 bases, J lost 13 bases, and 13 bases lay in between. The germline V gene has CDR1 SGHDT and CDR2 YYEEEE. In DNA form, the CDR3 reads TGTGCCAGCAGCTTGGGAGGGCCGTTGCGGCTGTTTTTT. Translating gives CASSLGGPLRLFF.

V and J are TRBV30 and TRBJ1-1, with 8 bases identical to TRBD1. The CDR3 runs 15 residues. CDR1 is GTSNPN, CDR2 SVGIG, per germline (reference sequence). The trim removed 5 bases at V and 1 base at J, leaving 9 bases unmatched. In nucleotides, the CDR3 is TGTGCCTGGTCTACAGGGGGGGGGAGGAACACTGAAGCTTTCTTT. Protein product: CAWSTGGGRNTEAFF.

The chain combines TRBV6-5 with TRBJ1-2; D is perhaps TRBD1 (6 bases). Germline CDR1 and CDR2: MNHEY and SVGAGI. The CDR3 loop spans 15 amino acids. Trimming took off 2 bases at V and 2 bases at J, with 12 bases between the two ends. CDR3 in DNA: TGTGCCAGCAGTTACCTACAGGGTGGAAACTATGGCTACACCTTC. It codes for CASSYLQGGNYGYTF.

This chain uses TRBV7-9 with TRBJ1-2; 9 bases are shared with TRBD1. The CDR3 extends over 16 amino acids. J gave up 6 bases and V 1 base, and 9 bases lay outside the gene matches. Per the germline V gene, CDR1 is SEHNR and CDR2 is FQNEAQ (reference sequence). The CDR3 DNA reads as TGTGCCAGCAGCTTAGGGGGGACCGGGACAGGGAATGGCTACACCTTC. Its translation is CASSLGGTGTGNGYTF.

This sequence joins TRBV4-1 and TRBJ2-1; D not resolved. The V end was cut by 2 bases, the J end by 6 bases, with 5 bases between. CDR3 length: 12 residues. In germline, CDR1 is MGHRA, CDR2 YSYEKL. CDR3 DNA: TGCGCCAGCAGCCAAAGGAGCAATGAGCAGTTCTTC. It specifies CASSQRSNEQFF.

This chain links TRBV2 with TRBJ1-4; D not certain. The length of the CDR3 is 15 residues. Germline loops: CDR1 SNHLY, CDR2 FYNNEI. Trimming cost V 1 base and J 7 bases, with 13 bases left between them. The CDR3 here is CASSEVGGLVEKLFF. CDR3 DNA: TGTGCCAGCAGTGAAGTCGGAGGGCTTGTTGAAAAACTGTTTTTT.

This sequence joins TRBV7-9 and TRBJ2-1, with 10 bases lining up with TRBD2. The CDR3 has 15 residues. Trimming cost V 4 bases and J 2 bases; bases outside gene matches: 2. The germline V gene encodes CDR1 SEHNR and CDR2 FQNEAQ (reference sequence). The CDR3 region has the DNA TGTGCCAGCAGCTCCACTAGCGGGACCTACAATGAGCAGTTCTTC. Protein: CASSSTSGTYNEQFF.

This chain joins TRBV7-6 and TRBJ2-7, with TRBD2 matching 8 bases. CDR1 and CDR2 from the germline V gene are SGHVS and FNYEAQ. J gave up 6 bases and V 2 bases, and 6 bases lay outside the gene matches. The CDR3 has 14 residues. CDR3 DNA: TGTGCCAGCAGCTTAACCGGGACTAGAGCCGAGCAGTACTTC. Encoded protein: CASSLTGTRAEQYF.

This sequence joins TRBV15 and TRBJ1-2; 7 nucleotides line up with TRBD1. Unmatched junction bases numbered 6, after V lost 2 bases and J lost 0 bases. The CDR3 contains 16 residues. Germline V CDR1 and CDR2: LNHNV, YYDKDF (reference sequence). In nucleotides, the CDR3 is TGTGCCACCAGCAGATCGGGGCAGGGGGCTAACTATGGCTACACCTTC. The encoded protein is CATSRSGQGANYGYTF.

The rearrangement joins TRBV7-9 to TRBJ2-7, with 7 bases matching TRBD2. This CDR3 contains 15 residues. V lost 2 bases and J lost 6; bases outside the gene matches: 10. Germline V gives CDR1 SEHNR, CDR2 FQNEAQ (reference sequence). The CDR3 DNA sequence: TGTGCCAGCAGCTTATCTTCTAGCGGTCGAGTCGAGCAGTACTTC. It specifies CASSLSSSGRVEQYF.

V usage is TRBV7-3 and J usage is TRBJ2-5; D is possibly TRBD1 (5 bases). V lost 5 bases, J lost 2 bases, and 9 bases lay in between. CDR3 size: 13 residues. Germline loops: CDR1 SGHTA, CDR2 FQGTGA. CDR3 sequence: CASSPKGQETQYF. The DNA for the CDR3 is TGTGCCAGCAGCCCTAAGGGGCAAGAGACCCAGTACTTC.